Below are 21 T cell receptor beta chains sequenced from a single sample in a study of blood T cell repertoires in COVID-19. Sequencing was performed with immunoSEQ multiplex PCR; in TCRdb, only in-frame clones are kept and a portion is missing. The sample shows 250,000 to 300,000 clones, approximately 90% of them seen only once. The sequencing input was PBMCs or T cells enriched from blood (not recorded which). These receptors all come from a woman between 40 and 55 years old with acute COVID-19.

The rearrangement uses TRBV29-1 and TRBJ1-1, with D unclear. Trimming shortened V by 4 bases and J by 1 base, and 4 bases separated the two germline ends. Germline-derived CDR1 and CDR2 are SQVTM and ANQGSEA. The CDR3 contains 11 residues. The CDR3 nucleotides read TGCAGCGTTGGGAGGAACACTGAAGCTTTCTTT. Amino acids: CSVGRNTEAFF.

The J gene is TRBJ2-1, the V gene TRBV5-4, with 16 bases identical to TRBD2. The CDR3 has 19 residues. V gave up 3 bases and J gave up 5 bases; unmatched junction bases: 11. Per germline, CDR1 SGHNT and CDR2 YYREEE (reference sequence). Written as DNA, the CDR3 is TGTGCCAGCAGCTACTCGGGACTAGCGGGAGGGTATAACGACAATGAGCAGTTCTTC. This codes for CASSYSGLAGGYNDNEQFF.

This clone showed up just once. The chain is built from TRBV4-1 and TRBJ1-5, with a possible D match to TRBD1 (5 bases). There are 16 residues in the CDR3. V dropped 1 base and J dropped 9 bases, with 19 bases sitting between them. Germline V gene data show CDR1 as MGHRA and CDR2 as YSYEKL. The CDR3 coding sequence is TGCGCCAGCAGCCAAGCATACCCCCCGGGGGGAATGCCCCAGCATTTT. It codes for CASSQAYPPGGMPQHF.

This rearrangement joins TRBV30 to TRBJ1-1; D is undetermined. Trimming took 1 base from V and 3 from J, leaving 12 bases between them. The length of the CDR3 is 14 residues. Germline lookup yields CDR1 GTSNPN and CDR2 SVGIG (reference sequence). As DNA, the CDR3 is TGTGCCTGGAGTGATTTCCCGGTGGACACTGAAGCTTTCTTT. Its translation is CAWSDFPVDTEAFF.

The CDR3 sequence: CASSLRGTGTREAFF. The CDR3, as DNA: TGTGCCAGCAGCTTAAGAGGGACAGGTACCCGTGAAGCTTTCTTT. The J gene is TRBJ1-1, the V gene TRBV7-2, with TRBD1 matching over 8 bases. Looked up from germline, CDR1 is SGHTA and CDR2 is FQGNSA. The V segment lost 2 bases and the J segment 7 bases; nucleotides outside the gene matches: 9. The CDR3 is 15 residues long.

The chain joins TRBV11-3 to TRBJ2-5; D is possibly TRBD2 (6 bases). Germline values: CDR1 SGHNT, CDR2 YENEEA. V was clipped by 5 bases and J by 1 base, with 17 bases between them. There are 16 residues in the CDR3. CDR3 coding DNA: TGTGCCAGCAGCCGAGGTCCTAGCGTGACCCAAGAGACCCAGTACTTC. This codes for CASSRGPSVTQETQYF.

The chain is built from TRBV9 and TRBJ2-7; 8 bases are shared with TRBD1. Germline assignment: CDR1 SGDLS and CDR2 YYNGEE. J was trimmed by 3 bases and V by 0 bases; bases with no gene match: 5. The CDR3 has 15 residues. The CDR3 region has the DNA TGTGCCAGCAGCGTAGGTGCAGGGGGCTTCTACGAGCAGTACTTC. It translates to CASSVGAGGFYEQYF.

CDR3 DNA: TGTGCCAGCAGTTTATACCGACAGGGGCCCTACGAGCAGTACTTC. This sequence encodes CASSLYRQGPYEQYF. The V call is TRBV27, the J call TRBJ2-7, with 8 bases aligning to TRBD1. V lost 1 base, J lost 2 bases, and 4 bases stayed unmatched. CDR1 MNHEY and CDR2 SMNVEV come from the germline V gene (reference sequence). This CDR3 has 15 amino acids.

The chain is built from TRBV7-2 and TRBJ1-4; D perhaps matches TRBD1 (5 bases). The CDR3 is made up of 17 amino acids. V lost 1 base and J lost 0, with 12 bases in between. Germline loops: CDR1 SGHTA, CDR2 FQGNSA. This CDR3 is CASSLVGGVATNEKLFF. The CDR3 DNA is TGTGCCAGCAGCTTAGTGGGGGGAGTTGCAACTAATGAAAAACTGTTTTTT.

The rearrangement uses TRBV7-9 and TRBJ1-4; no clear D gene. This CDR3 spans 14 amino acids. The V end lost 5 bases, the J end lost 7 bases, and 14 bases lay between the germline ends. Per the germline V gene, CDR1 is SEHNR and CDR2 is FQNEAQ (reference sequence). DNA for the CDR3: TGTGCCAGCAGCCCTGGTAGGTCAGGTGAAAAACTGTTTTTT. Amino acids: CASSPGRSGEKLFF.

The chain has TRBV7-8 and TRBJ2-2; D may be TRBD1 (6 bases). The germline gives CDR1 SGHVS, CDR2 FQNEAQ. V was cut by 3 bases and J by 3 bases, with 11 bases left in between. CDR3 length equals 15 residues. CDR3: CASSFAQGDTGELFF. DNA for the CDR3: TGTGCCAGCAGCTTCGCACAGGGAGACACCGGGGAGCTGTTTTTT.

A remark on this clone: Other DNA sequences in this sample translate to the same CDR3. V gene TRBV5-6 combines with J gene TRBJ2-5, with D possibly matching TRBD1 (7 bases). The CDR3 runs 15 residues. In germline, CDR1 is SGHDT, CDR2 YYEEEE. V shed 1 base and J shed 5 bases, with 15 bases lying between them. CDR3 amino acids: CASSLLGSGGETQYF. The DNA of the CDR3 is TGTGCCAGCAGCTTGCTCGGTTCAGGGGGGGAGACCCAGTACTTC.

This chain joins TRBV7-2 and TRBJ1-1; D is ambiguous. Germline-derived CDR1 and CDR2 are SGHTA and FQGNSA. The CDR3 has 13 amino acids. V lost 3 bases and J lost 1, with 6 bases in between. CDR3 DNA sequence: TGTGCCAGCAGCTTTACTAGGAACACTGAAGCTTTCTTT. It encodes CASSFTRNTEAFF. Combining the CDR3 with reference TRBV7-2 and TRBJ1-1 gives the whole variable domain GAGVSQSPSNKVTEKGKDVELRCDPISGHTALYWYRQSLGQGLEFLIYFQGNSAPDKSGLPSDRFSAERTGGSVSTLTIQRTQQEDSAVYLCASSFTRNTEAFFGQGTRLTVV.

This chain joins TRBV30 and TRBJ1-4, with D possibly being TRBD1 (6 bases). The CDR3 sequence is 13 residues long. Trimming stripped 3 bases from V and 8 bases from J, with 13 bases between. Germline assignment: CDR1 GTSNPN and CDR2 SVGIG (reference sequence). The CDR3 sequence: CAWSQPGQEKLFF. Written as DNA, the CDR3 is TGTGCCTGGAGCCAACCGGGACAAGAAAAACTGTTTTTT.

The CDR3 sequence: CATRQGGANQPQHF. The CDR3 DNA sequence: TGTGCCACTCGACAGGGTGGTGCAAATCAGCCCCAGCATTTT. This chain uses TRBV28 with TRBJ1-5; 7 bases agree with TRBD1. The CDR3 runs 14 residues. V shed 10 bases and J 4 bases; nucleotides not matched to a gene: 10. Germline V gene data show CDR1 as MDHEN and CDR2 as SYDVKM. The full variable domain, its missing parts supplied by reference TRBV28 and TRBJ1-5, is DVKVTQSSRYLVKRTGEKVFLECVQDMDHENMFWYRQDPGLGLRLIYFSYDVKMKEKGDIPEGYSVSREKKERFSLILESASTNQTSMYLCATRQGGANQPQHFGDGTRLSIL.

V is TRBV4-1 and J is TRBJ1-3, with no clear D. V was cut by 3 bases and J by 4 bases, with 10 bases left in between. The CDR3 runs to 14 residues. Germline values: CDR1 MGHRA, CDR2 YSYEKL. The chain's CDR3 is CASSQYLGGNTIYF. The CDR3 DNA sequence: TGCGCCAGCAGCCAGTACCTAGGAGGAAACACCATATATTTT.

V usage is TRBV3-1 (or the pseudogene TRBV3-2) and J usage is TRBJ1-1, with a weak D call TRBD1 (6 bases). V was pared by 3 bases and J by 10 bases, with 12 bases between. The CDR3 contains 12 residues. The germline CDR1 and CDR2 sequences are LGHDT and YNNKEL (reference sequence). The CDR3 reads CASSHTQGGAFF. The CDR3, as DNA: TGTGCCAGCAGCCATACACAGGGCGGAGCTTTCTTT.

This chain links TRBV12-3 or TRBV12-4 with TRBJ1-2; 8 bases line up with TRBD1. V shed 5 bases, J shed 9 bases, and the junction held 8 bases outside the gene matches. The length of the CDR3 is 13 residues. CDR3 residues: CASSGDRGISYTF. Here the CDR3 DNA reads TGTGCCAGCAGTGGCGACAGGGGAATTAGCTACACCTTC.

This clone was counted a single time. The chain employs TRBV5-4 and TRBJ1-4; 8 positions agree with TRBD1. The V gene end was trimmed by 2 bases and the J gene end by 3 bases; junction bases not matched to a gene: 6. Per the germline V gene, CDR1 is SGHNT and CDR2 is YYREEE (reference sequence). This CDR3 is 16 amino acids long. The CDR3 loop reads CASSFDPTGANEKLFF. The CDR3 DNA reads TGTGCCAGCAGCTTCGACCCGACAGGGGCTAATGAAAAACTGTTTTTT.

The V call is TRBV29-1, the J call TRBJ1-1, with a weak D call TRBD1 (5 bases). The CDR3 loop spans 13 amino acids. Per the germline V gene, CDR1 is SQVTM and CDR2 is ANQGSEA. With 7 bases removed from V and 1 base from J, the gap between germline ends came to 13 bases. CDR3 amino acids: CSASQGENTEAFF. In DNA, the CDR3 is TGCAGCGCCAGCCAGGGTGAGAACACTGAAGCTTTCTTT.

This chain connects TRBV5-1 to TRBJ1-2; TRBD1 matches 7 bases. CDR1 SGHRS and CDR2 YFSETQ come from the germline V gene. Losses at the gene ends were 0 bases for V and 10 bases for J; bases not matched to a gene: 6. The CDR3 sequence is 13 residues long. The CDR3 here is CASSLGRGSDYTF. The CDR3 coding sequence is TGCGCCAGCAGCTTGGGCAGGGGGTCTGACTACACCTTC.